Following are 7 T cell receptor beta chains from one sample sequenced in a study of shared clonotypes between healthy human individuals. Assay: immunoSEQ multiplex PCR; the TCRdb copy retains only in-frame clones and omits some. In the table there are 2.5 million or so clones, around nine tenths of which are singletons. Sequenced input: naive CD4+ T cells sorted from blood. Subset reported: CD45RA+ positively selected. These receptors originate from a man younger than 35 in good health.

This clone was observed a handful of times. The chain uses TRBV19 and TRBJ2-1; TRBD1 matches 7 bases. The CDR3 has 15 residues. V dropped 0 bases and J dropped 2; count of bases not matched to a gene: 1. CDR1 is LNHDA, CDR2 SQIVND, per germline (reference sequence). This CDR3 reads CASSIEGTAYNEQFF. The CDR3 bases are TGTGCCAGTAGTATAGAGGGGACAGCCTACAATGAGCAGTTCTTC.

This chain connects TRBV6-5 to TRBJ1-2; no firm D call. Germline lookup yields CDR1 MNHEY and CDR2 SVGAGI. Trimming left V 7 bases short and J 8 bases short, with 17 bases between. The CDR3 is 13 amino acids. CDR3 residues: CASTVGPGRGYTF. The CDR3 nucleotides read TGTGCCAGCACAGTCGGGCCAGGCAGGGGCTACACCTTC.

The genes are TRBV10-3 and TRBJ2-2; no clear D. From germline, CDR1 is ENHRY and CDR2 SYGVKD. Trimming removed 8 bases at V and 7 bases at J, with 11 bases between. CDR3 length: 12 residues. The CDR3 DNA reads TGTGCCATCGTAAGAGGTGACGGGGAGCTGTTTTTT. Its translation is CAIVRGDGELFF.

The chain has TRBV18 and TRBJ2-1; unclear D gene. Trimming left V 2 bases short and J 9 bases short, with 11 bases between. Germline V lookup: CDR1 KGHSH, CDR2 LQKENI. This CDR3 is built from 13 residues. CDR3 DNA: TGTGCCAGCTCACCAAGGAGCTTTTTTGAGCAGTTCTTC. Encoded protein: CASSPRSFFEQFF. Using reference TRBV18 and TRBJ2-1 for the parts outside the CDR3, the full variable domain is NAGVMQNPRHLVRRRGQEARLRCSPMKGHSHVYWYRQLPEEGLKFMVYLQKENIIDESGMPKERFSAEFPKEGPSILRIQQVVRGDSAAYFCASSPRSFFEQFFGPGTRLTVL.

The gene calls are TRBV5-1 and TRBJ1-5, with a possible D match to TRBD1 (5 bases). Trimming stripped 0 bases from V and 9 bases from J, with 16 bases between. CDR3 size: 15 residues. CDR1 and CDR2 (germline): SGHRS, YFSETQ. CDR3 bases: TGCGCCAGCAGCTTGGGGGACCCACCCTTTGGGCCCCAGCATTTT. Protein sequence: CASSLGDPPFGPQHF.

This sequence joins TRBV7-9 and TRBJ2-3, with 8 bases fitting TRBD1. The CDR3 contains 14 residues. The germline V gene has CDR1 SEHNR and CDR2 FQNEAQ (reference sequence). Trimming removed 6 bases from V and 6 bases from J; junction bases left unmatched: 8. In nucleotides, the CDR3 is TGTGCCAGCAGAGACAGGGGCAGTCCGGATACGCAGTATTTT. It specifies CASRDRGSPDTQYF. Complete variable domain (other parts from reference TRBV7-9 and TRBJ2-3): DTGVSQNPRHKITKRGQNVTFRCDPISEHNRLYWYRQTLGQGPEFLTYFQNEAQLEKSRLLSDRFSAERPKGSFSTLEIQRTEQGDSAMYLCASRDRGSPDTQYFGPGTRLTVL.

The J gene is TRBJ1-6, the V gene TRBV4-3, with TRBD1 identical over 7 bases. V lost 0 bases to trimming and J lost 0 bases; unmatched junction nucleotides: 11. Germline CDR1 and CDR2: LGHNA and YSLEER. The CDR3 runs 20 residues. The CDR3 DNA follows: TGCGCCAGCAGCCAAGAAAGGGTCGACAGGGTGAGCTCCTATAATTCACCCCTCCACTTT. Its protein is CASSQERVDRVSSYNSPLHF.